This TCR beta chain was recovered during a study of blood T cell repertoires in COVID-19. Study-level information: Researchers got acute and convalescent COVID-19 samples from the United States, Italy and Spain. The cDNA or gDNA used as material had been derived from T cells, B-cell-depleted T cells, or PBMCs.

The V gene's germline CDR1 is MGHDK and CDR2 SYGVNS. The CDR3 consists of 13 residues. The V and J ends lost 5 bases and 10 bases respectively, with 17 bases between them. In assigning cohorts, the study relied on participant-reported clinical history. The authors' processing: Estimates of nucleated cell counts were drawn from the amplification of reference gene primers. TCRdb's table, derived via immunoSEQ multiplex PCR, lists solely in-frame clones and lacks some. From that table come the V and J calls and clone size; the DNA was used to work out D and trimming. The sample consists of fewer than 200,000 clones, 75% to 85% of them appearing once.

The material sequenced was PBMCs or T cells enriched from blood (not recorded which). The sequence was obtained from a man aged 45-65 years who had recovered from COVID-19. V gene TRBV25-1 combines with J gene TRBJ1-1; D may be TRBD1 (6 bases). The CDR3 sequence: CASSWLGAEAAFF. CDR3 in DNA: TGTGCCAGCAGTTGGTTGGGGGCCGAGGCAGCTTTCTTT.